The next 22 T cell receptor beta chains were all read from a single sample in a study of shared clonotypes between healthy human individuals. The table came from immunoSEQ multiplex PCR; TCRdb's copy has only in-frame clones and leaves some out. The repertoire holds approximately 1,500,000 clones, with nearly 99% as singletons. The sequenced sample consisted of naive CD4+ T cells sorted from blood. Specified subset: CD45RA+ positively selected. These receptors all come from a man between 25 and 39 years old in good health.

The chain links TRBV6-6 to TRBJ2-6; D gene ambiguous. The V end was cut by 7 bases, the J end by 0 bases, with 10 bases between. CDR1 is MNHNY and CDR2 is SVGAGI in the germline V gene (reference sequence). CDR3 length equals 15 residues. Here the CDR3 DNA reads TGTGCCAGCACCTTACTGGGCTCTGGGGCCAACGTCCTGACTTTC. Translating it yields CASTLLGSGANVLTF.

The rearrangement uses TRBV15 and TRBJ2-4, with TRBD2 matching over 7 bases. The CDR3 runs to 15 residues. J gave up 4 bases and V 6 bases, and 9 bases lay outside the gene matches. The germline V gene has CDR1 LNHNV and CDR2 YYDKDF (reference sequence). The CDR3 coding sequence is TGTGCCACCAGTCCTGGGCGGGAGTTGAAAAACATTCAGTACTTC. Its protein product is CATSPGRELKNIQYF.

The chain joins TRBV2 to TRBJ2-3; 7 bases map to TRBD1. CDR1 is SNHLY and CDR2 is FYNNEI in the germline V gene. The CDR3 has 15 residues. V lost 7 bases to trimming and J lost 5 bases; unmatched junction nucleotides: 12. This CDR3 is CASIGNRGSGDTQYF. As DNA, the CDR3 is TGTGCCAGCATAGGGAACAGGGGTTCAGGAGATACGCAGTATTTT.

The rearrangement links TRBV6-1 to TRBJ1-1, with D unclear. Trimming pared 4 bases from V and 2 bases from J, leaving 2 bases between. Germline V gene sequence: CDR1 MNHNS, CDR2 SASEGT. CDR3 length equals 11 residues. The CDR3 region is CASSGNTEAFF. CDR3 sequence (DNA): TGTGCCAGCAGTGGAAACACTGAAGCTTTCTTT.

The V gene is TRBV2, the J gene TRBJ1-5; D ambiguous. V dropped 3 bases and J dropped 7 bases, with 13 bases sitting between them. Looked up from germline, CDR1 is SNHLY and CDR2 is FYNNEI. This CDR3 has 14 residues. The CDR3 protein is CASSERTASQPQHF. The CDR3 DNA reads as TGTGCCAGCAGTGAGAGGACGGCGTCCCAGCCCCAGCATTTT.

The V call is TRBV9, the J call TRBJ2-7; 8 bases fit TRBD1. V was clipped by 1 base and J by 3 bases; unmatched bases: 3. The CDR3 consists of 14 residues. The germline CDR1 and CDR2 sequences are SGDLS and YYNGEE. The CDR3 nucleotides are TGTGCCAGCAGCGTAAGACAGGGGAGCTACGAGCAGTACTTC. This sequence encodes CASSVRQGSYEQYF.

The J gene is TRBJ2-7, the V gene TRBV15; D might be TRBD1 (5 bases). This CDR3 has 14 amino acids. Germline V gene sequence: CDR1 LNHNV, CDR2 YYDKDF (reference sequence). The V and J ends lost 1 base and 7 bases respectively, with 14 bases between them. The CDR3 nucleotides read TGTGCCACCAGCAGAGTCATAAGGGGTGATGAGCAGTACTTC. It translates to CATSRVIRGDEQYF.

This sequence joins TRBV5-4 and TRBJ2-1, with 11 bases identical to TRBD2. Unmatched junction bases numbered 14, after V lost 6 bases and J lost 9 bases. The CDR3 has 16 amino acids. In germline, CDR1 is SGHNT, CDR2 YYREEE (reference sequence). CDR3 nucleotides: TGTGCCAGCACCACTCTACTAGCGGGAGAGCTCAGTGAGCAGTTCTTC. It yields the protein CASTTLLAGELSEQFF.

The V gene is TRBV2, the J gene TRBJ2-2; weak D call: TRBD2 (6 bases). There are 13 residues in the CDR3. The V end was cut by 8 bases, the J end by 3 bases, with 10 bases between. The germline V gene encodes CDR1 SNHLY and CDR2 FYNNEI. The CDR3 coding sequence is TGTGCCAGCCGGCGGGAAGACACCGGGGAGCTGTTTTTT. Residues: CASRREDTGELFF.

DNA for the CDR3: TGTGCCAGCAGCAAAAGGACGTCCTCTAGCACAGATACGCAGTATTTT. It translates to CASSKRTSSSTDTQYF. The chain recombines TRBV9 with TRBJ2-3; unclear D gene. Trimming removed 4 bases at V and 0 bases at J, with 15 bases between. CDR1 SGDLS and CDR2 YYNGEE come from the germline V gene. There are 16 residues in the CDR3.

This clone appeared a single time. The rearrangement links TRBV5-1 to TRBJ1-4; perhaps TRBD1 as D (6 bases). Between the trimmed V and J ends, which lost 3 bases and 8 bases, there was a span of 14 bases. This CDR3 comprises 14 residues. Per the germline V gene, CDR1 is SGHRS and CDR2 is YFSETQ. CDR3 bases: TGCGCCAGCAGCTCGGGGGGCGATGAAGAAAAACTGTTTTTT. Residues: CASSSGGDEEKLFF.

J is TRBJ2-1 and V is TRBV4-2; the D gene is possibly TRBD2 (6 bases). The CDR3 sequence is 18 residues long. Germline CDR1 is LGHNA and CDR2 is YNFKEQ. Trimming left V 4 bases short and J 4 bases short, with 23 bases between. CDR3 in amino acids: CASSLYRGGLTIYNEQFF. CDR3 nucleotide sequence: TGTGCCAGCAGCCTCTACCGGGGAGGCCTTACGATTTACAATGAGCAGTTCTTC.

The V call is TRBV5-4, the J call TRBJ1-1; D may be TRBD1 (5 bases). The CDR3 loop spans 13 amino acids. V gave up 8 bases and J gave up 1 base, with 12 bases separating them. Germline V lookup: CDR1 SGHNT, CDR2 YYREEE (reference sequence). This CDR3 reads CASSTGTNTEAFF. The CDR3 nucleotides read TGTGCCAGTAGTACAGGAACGAACACTGAAGCTTTCTTT.

The genes are TRBV2 and TRBJ2-7; D call uncertain. Germline V gives CDR1 SNHLY, CDR2 FYNNEI. V was shortened by 3 bases and J by 0 bases, with 3 bases between the two germline ends. CDR3 length: 12 amino acids. The CDR3 DNA follows: TGTGCCAGCAGTGACGTCTCCTACGAGCAGTACTTC. The encoded protein is CASSDVSYEQYF.

This rearrangement joins TRBV6-1 to TRBJ2-7; 9 bases are a match to TRBD1. Germline-derived CDR1 and CDR2 are MNHNS and SASEGT. CDR3 length: 15 residues. V shed 7 bases, J shed 3 bases, and the junction held 10 bases outside the gene matches. The CDR3 loop is CASTLSPGQGYEQYF. DNA for the CDR3: TGTGCCAGCACCTTATCACCGGGACAGGGCTACGAGCAGTACTTC.

V is TRBV29-1 and J is TRBJ2-2; the match to TRBD2 covers 7 bases. The trim removed 6 bases at V and 2 bases at J, leaving 12 bases unmatched. The germline V gene has CDR1 SQVTM and CDR2 ANQGSEA. CDR3 length: 16 amino acids. CDR3 coding DNA: TGCAGCGTCGTTAGGACGGGGAGGGAAAACACCGGGGAGCTGTTTTTT. This translates into CSVVRTGRENTGELFF.

V is TRBV11-3 and J is TRBJ2-3; the D gene is possibly TRBD1 (5 bases). Per the germline V gene, CDR1 is SGHNT and CDR2 is YENEEA. Deletions cut 7 bases from V and 6 bases from J, with 8 bases between. The CDR3 covers 11 residues. CDR3 sequence: CASKGADTQYF. CDR3 coding DNA: TGTGCCAGCAAAGGGGCTGATACGCAGTATTTT.

This clone came up once. The chain has TRBV20-1 and TRBJ2-1, with unresolved D. The V gene's germline CDR1 is DFQATT and CDR2 SNEGSKA (reference sequence). V was shortened by 3 bases and J by 15 bases, with 15 bases between the two germline ends. The length of the CDR3 is 11 residues. CDR3 sequence reads: CSASPGLHSFF. The CDR3 DNA sequence: TGCAGTGCTAGCCCCGGTCTCCATTCGTTCTTC.

V and J are TRBV11-3 and TRBJ2-1; 7 nucleotides line up with TRBD1. With V trimmed by 5 bases and J by 4 bases, 5 bases remained unmatched. The CDR3 consists of 14 residues. Germline values: CDR1 SGHNT, CDR2 YENEEA. The CDR3 protein is CASSTRDSYNEQFF. CDR3 nucleotide sequence: TGTGCCAGCAGCACGAGGGACAGTTACAATGAGCAGTTCTTC.

The V call is TRBV7-2, the J call TRBJ2-1; the D gene could be TRBD1 or TRBD2 (6 bases each). Deletions cut 1 base from V and 15 bases from J, with 19 bases between. The germline CDR1 and CDR2 sequences are SGHTA and FQGNSA. The CDR3 loop spans 14 amino acids. The CDR3 spells CASSLVGGEAEGFF. In DNA, the CDR3 is TGTGCCAGCAGCTTAGTGGGGGGCGAGGCGGAGGGGTTCTTC.

This clone was detected only once. The V call is TRBV18, the J call TRBJ2-2, with 11 bases matching TRBD2. Trimming removed 3 bases from V and 6 bases from J; junction bases left unmatched: 9. CDR3 size: 17 residues. Germline CDR1 KGHSH, CDR2 LQKENI. The CDR3 protein is CASSPSSGRQLPGELFF. CDR3 nucleotide sequence: TGTGCCAGCTCACCGTCTAGCGGGAGGCAGTTACCCGGGGAGCTGTTTTTT.

This chain uses TRBV2 with TRBJ2-5, with 9 positions matching TRBD2. This CDR3 is built from 16 residues. In germline, CDR1 is SNHLY, CDR2 FYNNEI. Trimming cost V 10 bases and J 1 base; bases outside gene matches: 13. CDR3: CATPSDTSGSQETQYF. CDR3 DNA sequence: TGTGCCACCCCCTCGGACACTAGCGGGTCCCAAGAGACCCAGTACTTC. Drawing the rest from reference TRBV2 and TRBJ2-5, the complete variable domain is EPEVTQTPSHQVTQMGQEVILRCVPISNHLYFYWYRQILGQKVEFLVSFYNNEISEKSEIFDDQFSVERPDGSNFTLKIRSTKLEDSAMYFCATPSDTSGSQETQYFGPGTRLLVL.